One and the same sample provided the 20 T cell receptor beta chains below, sequenced in a study of blood T cell repertoires in COVID-19 (TCRdb year 2020). Receptor libraries were prepared by the immunoSEQ multiplex PCR assay. In its TCRdb copy, this immuneACCESS table keeps in-frame sequences only and misses some clones. Where compared with another copy, unresolved V genes explain less than half of these, and the others have no known cause. Across this sample there are some 200,000 clones, with around 82% seen only once. The ten largest clones represent around 2.4% of the sample. Input material: peripheral blood. Receptors were obtained from a human donor with acute or convalescent COVID-19. The donor label of this sample is uncertain.

The rearrangement uses TRBV21-1 and TRBJ1-6; the table names TRBD1, a call not compared with the DNA. TRBV21-1 represents a pseudogene. This CDR3 region has 16 residues. The CDR3 spells CASVPRDRGGNSPLHF. CDR3 nucleotides: TGTGCCAGCGTACCCCGGGACAGGGGAGGTAATTCACCCCTCCACTTT.

The J gene is TRBJ2-1, the V gene TRBV6-5; D unclear. This CDR3 has 13 amino acids. V lost 6 bases, J lost 5 bases, and 11 bases lay in between. Germline CDR1 is MNHEY and CDR2 is SVGAGI. The CDR3 DNA follows: TGTGCCAGCAGATCCGTAGGAGACAATGAGCAGTTCTTC. This codes for CASRSVGDNEQFF.

The V gene is TRBV7-3, the J gene TRBJ1-6; 9 bases match TRBD1. The CDR3 spans 19 residues. From germline, CDR1 is SGHTA and CDR2 FQGTGA. Losses at the gene ends were 4 bases for V and 8 bases for J; bases not matched to a gene: 18. CDR3 loop: CASSSPAYVTGGDYSPLHF. CDR3 coding DNA: TGTGCCAGCAGCTCACCCGCATATGTCACAGGGGGCGATTATTCACCCCTCCACTTT.

The chain uses TRBV5-4 and TRBJ1-1; TRBD1 might be the D (6 bases). The V and J ends lost 7 bases and 0 bases respectively, with 13 bases between them. This CDR3 spans 14 amino acids. Germline V gene data show CDR1 as SGHNT and CDR2 as YYREEE (reference sequence). CDR3 sequence (DNA): TGTGCCAGCGGAATCGGACAGTTGAACACTGAAGCTTTCTTT. As protein: CASGIGQLNTEAFF. Together with reference TRBV5-4 and TRBJ1-1, the CDR3 gives the full variable domain: ETGVTQSPTHLIKTRGQQVTLRCSSQSGHNTVSWYQQALGQGPQFIFQYYREEENGRGNFPPRFSGLQFPNYSSELNVNALELDDSALYLCASGIGQLNTEAFFGQGTRLTVV.

The chain links TRBV6-5 to TRBJ2-3; tentative D call: TRBD2 (5 bases). Trimming pared 6 bases from V and 3 bases from J, leaving 13 bases between. Germline V gives CDR1 MNHEY, CDR2 SVGAGI. The CDR3 is 14 residues long. The CDR3 reads CASSLGSATDTQYF. The CDR3 DNA sequence: TGTGCCAGCAGCCTAGGGAGCGCAACAGATACGCAGTATTTT.

V is TRBV27 and J is TRBJ1-3; maybe TRBD1 (5 bases). The CDR3 length is 15 residues. From germline, CDR1 is MNHEY and CDR2 SMNVEV (reference sequence). The V end was cut by 5 bases, the J end by 0 bases, with 11 bases between. The CDR3 loop is CASSPRQSSGNTIYF. CDR3 DNA sequence: TGTGCCAGCAGTCCTCGACAGAGCTCTGGAAACACCATATATTTT.

The rearrangement joins TRBV6-5 to TRBJ2-2; D perhaps matches TRBD2 (5 bases). CDR1 is MNHEY and CDR2 is SVGAGI in the germline V gene. CDR3 length: 13 residues. Trimming took off 6 bases at V and 6 bases at J, with 11 bases between the two ends. The CDR3 region is CASRLGLAGELFF. DNA of the CDR3: TGTGCCAGCAGGCTTGGACTCGCCGGGGAGCTGTTTTTT.

V usage is TRBV13 and J usage is TRBJ1-1; no reliable D call. CDR1 and CDR2 from the germline V gene are PRHDT and FYEKMQ (reference sequence). Trimming removed 0 bases at V and 3 bases at J, with 8 bases between. The CDR3 length is 14 residues. CDR3 nucleotides: TGTGCCAGCAGCTTAGGGGGTCGGGACACTGAAGCTTTCTTT. Its translation: CASSLGGRDTEAFF.

J is TRBJ2-1 and V is TRBV11-3, with 7 bases aligning to TRBD2. Germline CDR1 is SGHNT and CDR2 is YENEEA. The length of the CDR3 is 15 residues. V trimming: 5 bases; J trimming: 10 bases; junction bases outside the gene matches: 14. CDR3 DNA sequence: TGTGCCAGCAGCCCCCGACTAGCCGACGCCCCCGAGCAGTTCTTC. Translating it yields CASSPRLADAPEQFF.

This sequence joins TRBV9 and TRBJ1-6; D is perhaps TRBD1 (5 bases). There are 13 residues in the CDR3. Looked up from germline, CDR1 is SGDLS and CDR2 is YYNGEE. The V and J ends lost 0 bases and 10 bases respectively, with 8 bases between them. DNA for the CDR3: TGTGCCAGCAGCGTAGCTGGGGGGTCACCCCTCCACTTT. It is translated as CASSVAGGSPLHF.

V usage is TRBV3-1 (or the pseudogene TRBV3-2) and J usage is TRBJ2-7; TRBD2 matches 8 bases. The germline V gene has CDR1 LGHDT and CDR2 YNNKEL (reference sequence). CDR3 length equals 16 residues. V dropped 3 bases and J dropped 5; count of bases not matched to a gene: 12. This chain's CDR3 is CASSHASGTRFNEQYF. CDR3 bases: TGTGCCAGCAGCCATGCCTCGGGGACTAGGTTTAACGAGCAGTACTTC.

J is TRBJ1-5 and V is TRBV4-2; 7 bases fit TRBD1. This CDR3 region has 15 residues. Germline values: CDR1 LGHNA, CDR2 YNFKEQ. V shed 0 bases and J 4 bases; nucleotides not matched to a gene: 3. CDR3 sequence (DNA): TGTGCCAGCAGCCAAGACGACAGGGAGAATCAGCCCCAGCATTTT. It yields the protein CASSQDDRENQPQHF.

This clone appeared once. V usage is TRBV16 and J usage is TRBJ2-1, with D perhaps matching TRBD1 (6 bases). The CDR3 consists of 13 residues. Per the germline V gene, CDR1 is KGHSY and CDR2 is FQNENV. With 1 base removed from V and 16 bases from J, the gap between germline ends came to 17 bases. The CDR3 protein is CASSQLGTMSSFF. In nucleotides, the CDR3 is TGTGCCAGCAGCCAATTAGGGACAATGAGTTCTTTCTTC.

The genes are TRBV5-1 and TRBJ1-1; the D is unclear. With 0 bases removed from V and 5 bases from J, the gap between germline ends came to 20 bases. The germline CDR1 and CDR2 sequences are SGHRS and YFSETQ. This CDR3 contains 17 residues. CDR3 in DNA: TGCGCCAGCAGCTTGGGGAGGACGGATCACCAACCTACTGAAGCTTTCTTT. Residues: CASSLGRTDHQPTEAFF.

This rearrangement joins TRBV5-1 to TRBJ1-2; 7 nucleotides agree with TRBD1. V lost 5 bases and J lost 6; bases outside the gene matches: 10. CDR1 and CDR2 (germline): SGHRS, YFSETQ. The CDR3 totals 14 residues. In nucleotides, the CDR3 is TGCGCCAGCAGGGTAGAGTCACAGGGGCATGGCTACACCTTC. This sequence encodes CASRVESQGHGYTF.

V is TRBV5-1 and J is TRBJ1-1; weak D call: TRBD1 (6 bases). V lost 4 bases and J 9 bases, leaving 19 bases between the germline ends. Germline CDR1 SGHRS, CDR2 YFSETQ. This CDR3 region has 14 residues. In nucleotides, the CDR3 is TGCGCCAGCAGCGCGGACAGCCCGGGCCCCAAAGCTTTCTTT. It encodes CASSADSPGPKAFF.

The rearrangement uses TRBV9 and TRBJ2-7, with a weak D call TRBD1 (5 bases). The ends were cut back, 1 base at V and 3 bases at J, with 8 bases in the middle. The CDR3 spans 13 residues. Germline V gene data show CDR1 as SGDLS and CDR2 as YYNGEE. In DNA, the CDR3 is TGTGCCAGCAGCGTATCAGGGAACTACGAGCAGTACTTC. Translation gives CASSVSGNYEQYF.

The chain carries TRBV29-1 and TRBJ1-3; a weak D match, TRBD1 (5 bases). V lost 7 bases and J lost 3, with 7 bases in between. CDR3 length: 11 amino acids. Per the germline V gene, CDR1 is SQVTM and CDR2 is ANQGSEA. The DNA for the CDR3 is TGCAGCGGGGGACTTGGAAACACCATATATTTT. Its translation is CSGGLGNTIYF. Combining the CDR3 with reference TRBV29-1 and TRBJ1-3 gives the whole variable domain SAVISQKPSRDICQRGTSLTIQCQVDSQVTMMFWYRQQPGQSLTLIATANQGSEATYESGFVIDKFPISRPNLTFSTLTVSNMSPEDSSIYLCSGGLGNTIYFGEGSWLTVV.

The J gene is TRBJ2-3, the V gene TRBV5-1; the D gene is possibly TRBD2 (5 bases). The CDR3 loop spans 14 amino acids. The germline V gene encodes CDR1 SGHRS and CDR2 YFSETQ. With 1 base removed from V and 6 bases from J, the gap between germline ends came to 12 bases. The CDR3 coding sequence is TGCGCCAGCAGCTTGTTGGGAGTTCGTGATACGCAGTATTTT. As protein: CASSLLGVRDTQYF.

The rearrangement joins TRBV29-1 to TRBJ1-2; the D is unclear. Germline V gene sequence: CDR1 SQVTM, CDR2 ANQGSEA. V lost 7 bases to trimming and J lost 1 base, with 10 bases between them. The CDR3 spans 12 residues. CDR3 nucleotide sequence: TGCAGCGGGGCCACGGTTAACTATGGCTACACCTTC. Protein product: CSGATVNYGYTF.